The present TCR beta chain was sequenced within a study of T cells in localized non-small cell lung cancer. V lost 4 bases, J lost 10 bases, and 11 bases stayed unmatched. Germline V gene lookup returns CDR1 SGDLS and CDR2 YYNGEE. This CDR3 has 15 amino acids. The repertoire was sequenced with immunoSEQ multiplex PCR; TCRdb's copy has only in-frame clones and lacks some. The data hold some 85,000 clones, with roughly 75% observed a single time. The sample consisted of PBMCs, taken before any cancer treatment. This TCR was sampled from a man between 40 and 69 years old with stage II squamous cell lung carcinoma. The chain uses TRBV9 and TRBJ1-6; 7 nucleotides agree with TRBD1. DNA of the CDR3: TGTGCCAGCAGCCCAGCCGGGACAGCCGGCTCACCCCTCCACTTT. This gives the protein CASSPAGTAGSPLHF.